This TCR beta chain was recorded in a study of vaccination and CD4 T cells after COVID-19. By frequency in the sample, this clonotype is medium-sized. Its antigen is unknown. Cultured CD4+ T-cell DNA underwent Oncomine TCR Beta short-read sequencing. TCRdb processed the PCR reads anew with MiXCR; each CDR3 protein has one entry. The sample yields about 3,600 distinct CDR3 sequences, around 16% seen once. Trimming pared 7 bases from V and 2 bases from J, leaving 9 bases between. The length of the CDR3 is 13 residues. Germline-derived CDR1 and CDR2 are LNHNV and YYDKDF (reference sequence). Specified treatment: roughly ten-day PBMC culture with coronavirus spike peptide pools or control peptides (ViraFEST assay). Culture of 2 million to 2.5 million PBMCs per well took place with approximately 10 IU/ml IL-2 and 9.5 to 10 ug/ml peptide pools.

Sequenced material: CD4+ T cells from blood, cultured in vitro. This clonotype originated in a human donor who had recovered from COVID-19. V and J are TRBV15 and TRBJ1-5; D not resolved. The CDR3, as DNA: TGTGCCACCACCCGCGATGGCAATCAGCCCCAGCATTTT. This translates into CATTRDGNQPQHF. Together with reference TRBV15 and TRBJ1-5, the CDR3 gives the full variable domain: DAMVIQNPRYQVTQFGKPVTLSCSQTLNHNVMYWYQQKSSQAPKLLFHYYDKDFNNEADTPDNFQSRRPNTSFCFLDIRSPGLGDTAMYLCATTRDGNQPQHFGDGTRLSIL.